Each of the 24 T cell receptor beta chains below was sequenced from the same sample in a study of T-cell memory formation after mild COVID-19. TCRdb processed the 5' RACE reads anew with MiXCR; each CDR3 protein has one entry. In the table there are about 110,000 distinct CDR3 sequences, about an eighth of which are singletons. Sequenced: PBMCs or a T cell subset sorted from them (not recorded which). The receptors shown here come from an adult woman who had mild COVID-19 (a few samples of this study predate the infection). Cell type and time point are not known.

This chain connects TRBV5-1 to TRBJ2-3; 10 bases align to TRBD2. The CDR3 loop spans 16 amino acids. Germline values: CDR1 SGHRS, CDR2 YFSETQ. Losses at the gene ends were 1 base for V and 6 bases for J; bases not matched to a gene: 8. CDR3: CASSLFAAGGTDTQYF. The CDR3 bases are TGCGCCAGCAGCTTGTTCGCAGCGGGGGGGACGGATACGCAGTATTTT.

This clonotype was recorded a few times. V gene TRBV5-1 combines with J gene TRBJ2-5, with 7 nucleotides matching TRBD2. Germline CDR1 SGHRS, CDR2 YFSETQ. V gave up 3 bases and J gave up 2 bases; unmatched junction bases: 7. This CDR3 has 15 residues. CDR3 loop: CASSYPPSGQETQYF. The CDR3, as DNA: TGCGCCAGCAGCTATCCGCCTAGCGGACAAGAGACCCAGTACTTC.

This clonotype was observed a few times. The genes are TRBV5-6 and TRBJ1-1; D is undetermined. The V end lost 2 bases, the J end lost 1 base, and 9 bases lay between the germline ends. The CDR3 contains 14 residues. Germline-derived CDR1 and CDR2 are SGHDT and YYEEEE. CDR3 loop: CASSFISGNTEAFF. CDR3 nucleotides: TGTGCCAGCAGCTTTATCAGCGGGAACACTGAAGCTTTCTTT. The full variable domain, its missing parts supplied by reference TRBV5-6 and TRBJ1-1, is DAGVTQSPTHLIKTRGQQVTLRCSPKSGHDTVSWYQQALGQGPQFIFQYYEEEERQRGNFPDRFSGHQFPNYSSELNVNALLLGDSALYLCASSFISGNTEAFFGQGTRLTVV.

This clonotype was seen at least ten times. The chain carries TRBV20-1 and TRBJ2-7; D unclear. The CDR3 sequence is 14 residues long. V was shortened by 0 bases and J by 3 bases, with 12 bases between the two germline ends. Germline CDR1 reads DFQATT; CDR2 reads SNEGSKA (reference sequence). CDR3 loop: CSARDTKEYYEQYF. The CDR3 bases are TGCAGTGCTAGAGATACCAAAGAATACTACGAGCAGTACTTC.

The V gene is TRBV12-3 or TRBV12-4, the J gene TRBJ2-3, with D possibly TRBD2 on 7 matching bases. V gave up 1 base and J gave up 2 bases, with 13 bases separating them. The CDR3 spans 16 residues. The chain's CDR3 is CASSLGRGGLTDTQYF. CDR3 DNA sequence: TGTGCCAGCAGTTTAGGTCGCGGGGGCCTCACAGATACGCAGTATTTT.

A few counts support this clonotype. The V and J genes are TRBV19 and TRBJ2-3; 8 bases are shared with TRBD1. V gave up 3 bases and J gave up 6 bases; unmatched junction bases: 8. The CDR3 sequence is 15 residues long. CDR1 is LNHDA, CDR2 SQIVND, per germline (reference sequence). The CDR3 loop is CASSMWTGNRDTQYF. CDR3 coding DNA: TGTGCCAGTAGTATGTGGACAGGGAATCGCGATACGCAGTATTTT.

The chain links TRBV5-6 to TRBJ1-5; no definite D call. The CDR3 is 13 residues long. Germline-derived CDR1 and CDR2 are SGHDT and YYEEEE. Trimming pared 0 bases from V and 4 bases from J, leaving 5 bases between. CDR3 DNA sequence: TGTGCCAGCAGCTTGGGTGTGAATCAGCCCCAGCATTTT. Translation gives CASSLGVNQPQHF. The complete variable domain, with remaining parts taken from reference TRBV5-6 and TRBJ1-5, reads DAGVTQSPTHLIKTRGQQVTLRCSPKSGHDTVSWYQQALGQGPQFIFQYYEEEERQRGNFPDRFSGHQFPNYSSELNVNALLLGDSALYLCASSLGVNQPQHFGDGTRLSIL.

Only a few counts were recorded for this clonotype. The V gene is TRBV20-1, the J gene TRBJ2-1; TRBD2 matches at 9 bases. V dropped 5 bases and J dropped 4; count of bases not matched to a gene: 12. CDR1 is DFQATT, CDR2 SNEGSKA, per germline (reference sequence). The CDR3 consists of 16 residues. CDR3 protein: CSASPLAGGRYNEQFF. CDR3 bases: TGCAGTGCTTCGCCTCTGGCGGGAGGGAGGTACAATGAGCAGTTCTTC.

A few counts support this clonotype. V gene TRBV9 combines with J gene TRBJ2-1; no definite D call. Per the germline V gene, CDR1 is SGDLS and CDR2 is YYNGEE. V lost 7 bases to trimming and J lost 3 bases, with 8 bases between them. The CDR3 spans 12 residues. The CDR3 coding sequence is TGTGCCAGCCGCGCAGACTACAATGAGCAGTTCTTC. Residues: CASRADYNEQFF.

This clonotype appeared once. The V call is TRBV27, the J call TRBJ2-1, with D perhaps TRBD2 (7 bases). CDR1 and CDR2 (germline): MNHEY, SMNVEV (reference sequence). Trimming left V 3 bases short and J 3 bases short, with 12 bases between. This CDR3 contains 15 residues. The CDR3, as DNA: TGTGCCAGCAGTTTGGGGGGGGGGCTCTACAATGAGCAGTTCTTC. This translates into CASSLGGGLYNEQFF.

This clonotype was picked up a small number of times. V is TRBV29-1 and J is TRBJ1-1; TRBD1 aligns across 7 bases. Germline V lookup: CDR1 SQVTM, CDR2 ANQGSEA. This CDR3 has 11 amino acids. After removal of 5 bases from V and 8 bases from J, the junction contained 5 bases not matched to a gene. As DNA, the CDR3 is TGCAGCGTTTTACAGGGGAGAGAAGCTTTCTTT. This translates into CSVLQGREAFF.

This clonotype was observed a handful of times. The chain uses TRBV5-1 and TRBJ2-3; TRBD2 aligns across 9 bases. Trimming at V came to 4 bases and at J to 1 base, leaving 10 bases not matched to a gene. This CDR3 spans 17 amino acids. Per germline, CDR1 SGHRS and CDR2 YFSETQ. The CDR3 protein is CASSLTGAGGGTDTQYF. DNA of the CDR3: TGCGCCAGCAGCCTCACGGGAGCGGGGGGCGGCACAGATACGCAGTATTTT.

In this sample, this clonotype turned up a few times. This sequence joins TRBV7-8 and TRBJ1-1; D is unresolved. CDR1 and CDR2 from the germline V gene are SGHVS and FQNEAQ. Trimming removed 1 base at V and 7 bases at J, with 13 bases between. The CDR3 extends over 14 amino acids. Here the CDR3 reads CASSLGGSWGEAFF. CDR3 nucleotides: TGTGCCAGCAGCTTAGGGGGATCTTGGGGTGAAGCTTTCTTT. Drawing the rest from reference TRBV7-8 and TRBJ1-1, the complete variable domain is GAGVSQSPRYKVAKRGQDVALRCDPISGHVSLFWYQQALGQGPEFLTYFQNEAQLDKSGLPSDRFFAERPEGSVSTLKIQRTQQEDSAVYLCASSLGGSWGEAFFGQGTRLTVV.

CDR3 DNA: TGTGCCAGCAGTTTGGGGCCCCGGGACACCAATGAGCAGTTCTTC. Translated: CASSLGPRDTNEQFF. The V and J genes are TRBV12-3 or TRBV12-4 and TRBJ2-1; maybe TRBD1 (6 bases). CDR3 length: 15 residues. Trimming removed 3 bases from V and 6 bases from J, with 15 bases in between.

The rearrangement joins TRBV4-1 to TRBJ2-6; D not resolved. This CDR3 region has 16 residues. V shed 2 bases and J shed 0 bases, with 8 bases lying between them. From germline, CDR1 is MGHRA and CDR2 YSYEKL. The CDR3 DNA follows: TGCGCCAGCAGCCAATTCAGCTTCTCTGGGGCCAACGTCCTGACTTTC. Protein: CASSQFSFSGANVLTF.

The table lists this clonotype with many counts. In DNA, the CDR3 is TGCAGTGCCTCGCAGGGAGGCGAGCAGTACTTC. It yields the protein CSASQGGEQYF. The rearrangement uses TRBV20-1 and TRBJ2-7, with D possibly matching TRBD2 (6 bases). There are 11 residues in the CDR3. Germline assignment: CDR1 DFQATT and CDR2 SNEGSKA (reference sequence). Trimming left V 6 bases short and J 6 bases short, with 12 bases between.

The rearrangement links TRBV29-1 to TRBJ2-1; 7 bases are shared with TRBD2. Germline V gives CDR1 SQVTM, CDR2 ANQGSEA. The CDR3 is 16 amino acids. V was clipped by 1 base and J by 0 bases; unmatched bases: 6. The CDR3 DNA is TGCAGCGTTGAAGTGGGCAGCGGGGACTCCTACAATGAGCAGTTCTTC. The encoded protein is CSVEVGSGDSYNEQFF.

The rearrangement joins TRBV20-1 to TRBJ1-2; the D gene is possibly TRBD1 (6 bases). CDR3 length equals 14 residues. V was pared by 3 bases and J by 1 base, with 12 bases between. The germline gives CDR1 DFQATT, CDR2 SNEGSKA (reference sequence). The CDR3 loop is CSASYRAHNYGYTF. The CDR3 DNA sequence: TGCAGTGCTAGCTACAGGGCCCATAACTATGGCTACACCTTC.

The chain joins TRBV11-3 to TRBJ2-7; 7 bases are shared with TRBD2. V lost 4 bases and J lost 4; bases outside the gene matches: 10. There are 15 residues in the CDR3. Germline V gives CDR1 SGHNT, CDR2 YENEEA. As DNA, the CDR3 is TGTGCCAGCAGCTCTCAGCGGGACGGCGAGTACGAGCAGTACTTC. Amino acids: CASSSQRDGEYEQYF.

V gene TRBV19 combines with J gene TRBJ2-7, with 7 bases lining up with TRBD1. With V trimmed by 5 bases and J by 2 bases, 6 bases remained unmatched. Germline-derived CDR1 and CDR2 are LNHDA and SQIVND (reference sequence). The CDR3 extends over 14 amino acids. The DNA for the CDR3 is TGTGCCAGTAGTGCCTCCGGGACAGCCTACGAGCAGTACTTC. It encodes CASSASGTAYEQYF.

This clonotype has at least ten counts. The chain links TRBV20-1 to TRBJ2-7; the match to TRBD1 covers 9 bases. CDR3 length equals 13 residues. Germline lookup yields CDR1 DFQATT and CDR2 SNEGSKA (reference sequence). CDR3 residues: CRSRDRETYEQYF. The CDR3 DNA follows: TGCAGGTCGAGGGACAGGGAAACCTACGAGCAGTACTTC.

This clonotype was seen a handful of times. The chain couples TRBV9 to TRBJ2-1; tentatively, D is TRBD1 (6 bases). Trimming removed 3 bases from V and 12 bases from J, with 10 bases in between. CDR1 is SGDLS, CDR2 YYNGEE, per germline. The CDR3 consists of 11 residues. CDR3 region: CASSAGTMQFF. The CDR3 DNA reads TGTGCCAGCAGCGCGGGGACAATGCAGTTCTTC.

Comments on this clonotype: A read error is possible here, since a much larger clone lies one base away. The chain employs TRBV5-1 and TRBJ2-1; 7 nucleotides align to TRBD2. This CDR3 is 15 amino acids long. V was clipped by 4 bases and J by 5 bases; unmatched bases: 9. Per the germline V gene, CDR1 is SGHRS and CDR2 is YFSETQ. In nucleotides, the CDR3 is TGCGCCAGCAGCATTAGACGGGGGGTAGACAATGAGCAGTTCTTC. It encodes CASSIRRGVDNEQFF.

On this clonotype: This sequence may be a read error, since a much larger clone differs from it by one base. The chain links TRBV27 to TRBJ2-7; D possibly matches TRBD1 or TRBD2 (5 bases each). The CDR3 loop spans 15 amino acids. Trimming shortened V by 3 bases and J by 3 bases, and 15 bases separated the two germline ends. CDR1 is MNHEY and CDR2 is SMNVEV in the germline V gene (reference sequence). CDR3 protein: CASSFGDPWDYEQYF. The CDR3 nucleotides are TGTGCCAGCAGTTTTGGGGACCCCTGGGACTACGAGCAGTACTTC.